This T cell receptor beta chain was sequenced for a study of blood T cell repertoires in COVID-19 (dated by TCRdb to 2019 to 2021). Regarding the study in general: Samples covering the acute and convalescent phases of COVID-19 were provided by collaborators in the United States, Italy and Spain. The sample metadata nearly always contained a de-identified subject ID, COVID-19 status, age in years and sex. Deeply sampled blood TCRbeta repertoires from subjects exposed to, actively infected with, or recovered from COVID-19 were included in the dataset. The repertoires were released in a freely available public database intended as a resource for research on the immune response to SARS-CoV-2. Samples came from the ongoing ImmuneRACE study (first 160 participants) plus 1,254 subjects from 6 global collaborators. The prospective study material was composed of cDNA or gDNA derived from T cells, B-cell-depleted T cells, or PBMCs. Where HLA class I and class II types were available, the types were taken from metadata supplied by the sample provider, not from assay-based typing.

Beyond this particular receptor, the publication reports: The amount of clinical and demographic metadata varied by source and participant and was provided uncurated.

TCRbeta CDR3 regions were amplified from genomic DNA using the immunoSEQ Assay, a bias-controlled multiplex PCR. As for the original processing: Nucleated cell counts per sample were estimated from amplification of reference gene primers within the assay. To quantify the absolute abundance of each unique TCRbeta CDR3 rearrangement, sequence reads were collapsed and filtered. For each sample, productive Simpson clonality was calculated as the square root of Simpson's diversity index across productive rearrangements. TCRdb's version of the immuneACCESS table is confined to in-frame rearrangements and falls short of the full clone set. An unresolved V gene accounts for under half of the shortfall where checked; the remainder is of unknown origin. For V, J and clone size, that table is used; D and trimming come from the DNA. For this sample there are roughly 200,000 clones; roughly nine tenths appear just once. The ten top clones hold approximately 21% of the sample.

Each collaborating institution followed its own protocols to collect whole blood in K2EDTA tubes. For TCRbeta analysis, collaborator samples were shipped as frozen whole blood, as isolated PBMCs, or as DNA extracted from either sample type. Counted from cysteine to phenylalanine, this CDR3 has 16 amino acids. This entry keeps only the CDR3 DNA: 48 bases, framed from base 1. CDR1 and CDR2 (SGHRS, YFSETQ) derive from the germline V gene. The junction shows trimming of 5 bases on V and 3 bases on J, and the gene matches do not reach 10 bases of it. Details on this clone: Its antigen is unknown. Base qualities were left out, and no much larger clone turns up one base away.

The chain employs TRBV5-1 and TRBJ1-1; 10 bases in the middle match TRBD1. The sequenced material came from peripheral blood. This sequence was found in a man between 60 and 70 years old with active or convalescent COVID-19. The CDR3 region: CASSRTTGGSDTEAFF. At the DNA level, the sequence is TGCGCCAGCAGTCGGACGACAGGGGGCTCGGACACTGAAGCTTTCTTT.